A selection of T cell receptor beta chains follows, all from one sample in a study of cytomegalovirus exposure and HLA in healthy donors. Assay used: immunoSEQ multiplex PCR; TCRdb lists only in-frame clones, some missing. This table holds approximately 220,000 clones, roughly 70% found once. The source material was PBMCs. These receptors were collected from a woman in her 30s in good health and CMV-seronegative. CDR3s include the opening cysteine and the closing phenylalanine or tryptophan. The D gene is left open where the match is weak. Clone sizes are given selectively: once, few, many, or a class where the clone is expanded.

d_gene,v_gene,j_gene,abundance,CDR3nt,CDR3aa
TRBD1,TRBV6-6,TRBJ1-4,few,TGTGCCAGCAGTCGGACAGGGGGATATGAAAAACTGTTTTTT,CASSRTGGYEKLFF
TRBD1,TRBV7-9,TRBJ1-1,.,TGTGCCGGTGGAGACAGGGGAGAAACTGAAGCTTTCTTT,CAGGDRGETEAFF
TRBD2,TRBV19,TRBJ2-3,.,TGTGCCAGTAGTATTGCGGGGGGCCGCACAGATACGCAGTATTTT,CASSIAGGRTDTQYF
.,TRBV4-2,TRBJ1-5,once,TGTGCCAGCAGCCAAGCCCAGGCCAGCATTCAGCCCCAGCATTTT,CASSQAQASIQPQHF
.,TRBV7-9,TRBJ1-2,.,TGTGCCAGCAGCTTAGGGGGGACAAGCCCGCTTGGCTACACCTTC,CASSLGGTSPLGYTF
TRBD2,TRBV7-6,TRBJ2-1,once,TGTGCCAGCAGCGCCCCCGGGGGGGCCCACAATGAGCAGTTCTTC,CASSAPGGAHNEQFF
TRBD1,TRBV28,TRBJ1-5,.,TGTGCCAGCAGTCCCGCGGGGAATCAGGGGGGTCAGCCCCAGCATTTT,CASSPAGNQGGQPQHF
TRBD1,TRBV5-5,TRBJ1-2,.,TGTGCCAGCAGCTTGGCGGGACAGGGAGATTATGGCTACACCTTC,CASSLAGQGDYGYTF
.,TRBV19,TRBJ1-2,once,TGTGCCAGTAGTACCAGAACGTTTAACTATGGCTACACCTTC,CASSTRTFNYGYTF
.,TRBV7-6,TRBJ2-3,.,TGTGCCAGCAGCCCGAGACGCGCGGGCCACACAGATACGCAGTATTTT,CASSPRRAGHTDTQYF
.,TRBV6-5,TRBJ2-6,.,TGTGCCAGCAGTTACTCCCAGTTTGGGGCCAACGTCCTGACTTTC,CASSYSQFGANVLTF
.,TRBV5-1,TRBJ2-5,.,TGCGCCAGCGCCTTCGGAGTCCAAGAGACCCAGTACTTC,CASAFGVQETQYF
.,TRBV7-2,TRBJ1-4,.,TGTGCCAGCAGCTTGGACACCTCAACTAATGAAAAACTGTTTTTT,CASSLDTSTNEKLFF
TRBD2,TRBV7-9,TRBJ2-1,.,TGTGCCAGCAGCTCGCTACTAGCGGGGGCCTACAATGAGCAGTTCTTC,CASSSLLAGAYNEQFF
.,TRBV19,TRBJ2-2,.,TGTGCCAGTAGTAGTCGCAGGGGTGCCGGGGAGCTGTTTTTT,CASSSRRGAGELFF
.,TRBV6-1,TRBJ2-7,.,TGTGCCAGCAGTGACGGGTTGAAGGGAGACGAGCAGTACTTC,CASSDGLKGDEQYF
TRBD1,TRBV11-2,TRBJ1-1,.,TGTGCCAGCAGCTTACAGGGGGCGCTTGAAGCTTTCTTT,CASSLQGALEAFF
TRBD1,TRBV19,TRBJ1-2,few,TGTGCCAGTATTGGGGACAGGCTAACTATGGCGGGCTACACCTTC,CASIGDRLTMAGYTF
.,TRBV4-2,TRBJ2-2,few,TGTGCCAGCAGCCAAGAGGGACACGGTGCCCCCGGGGAGCTGTTTTTT,CASSQEGHGAPGELFF
TRBD1,TRBV6-6,TRBJ2-1,.,TGTGCCATCAAAACAGGGGACATATACAATGAGCAGTTCTTC,CAIKTGDIYNEQFF
.,TRBV12-5,TRBJ1-5,.,TGTGCTAGTGCCGATGAAACGGTCTTCAATCAGCCCCAGCATTTT,CASADETVFNQPQHF
.,TRBV21-1,TRBJ1-5,.,TGTGCCAGCAGCAAAGGGGGGGACAATCAGCCCCAGCATTTT,CASSKGGDNQPQHF
TRBD2,TRBV5-1,TRBJ2-1,.,TGCGCCAGCAGGAGACTAGCTGATGATGGAGGCAATGAGCAGTTCTTC,CASRRLADDGGNEQFF
TRBD2,TRBV7-9,TRBJ2-7,.,TGTGCCAGCGCCACCGGGACTAGCCACGACGAGCAGTACTTC,CASATGTSHDEQYF
.,TRBV6-1,TRBJ2-7,.,TGTGCCAGCAGTGAGGTCAGGGCCTACGAGCAGTACTTC,CASSEVRAYEQYF
.,TRBV4-1,TRBJ2-5,once,TGCGCCAGCAGCCAAGGGTACAGACAAGAGACCCAGTACTTC,CASSQGYRQETQYF
TRBD2,TRBV5-1,TRBJ2-3,few,TGCGCCAGCAGCTCTGGGTCTAGCGGGGGTAAAGATACGCAGTATTTT,CASSSGSSGGKDTQYF
.,TRBV5-1,TRBJ1-1,.,TGCGCCAGCAGCGAAGCACGGGAAGCTTTCTTT,CASSEAREAFF
.,TRBV12-5,TRBJ2-2,.,TGTGCTAGTGGTTCCCCAGGAACCGGGGAGCTGTTTTTT,CASGSPGTGELFF
.,TRBV9,TRBJ2-2,.,TGTGCCAGCAGCGTAGGGCACACGGGAACCGGGGAGCTGTTTTTT,CASSVGHTGTGELFF
.,TRBV5-6,TRBJ1-1,.,TGTGCCAGCAGCGGGACTTACCTGAACACTGAAGCTTTCTTT,CASSGTYLNTEAFF
TRBD1,TRBV5-4,TRBJ2-5,.,TGTGCCAGCAGCCCAACCCTTGGACAGGGGGAGACCCAGTACTTC,CASSPTLGQGETQYF
.,TRBV19,TRBJ2-7,once,TGTGCCAGTAGTATCTCAGCAGGGCGCGAGCAGTACTTC,CASSISAGREQYF
TRBD1,TRBV10-3,TRBJ1-1,once,TGTGCCATCAGTGGGGGACAGGGGTACACTGAAGCTTTCTTT,CAISGGQGYTEAFF
.,TRBV7-9,TRBJ2-2,.,TGTGCCAGCACCTCCACCGGGGAGCTGTTTTTT,CASTSTGELFF
.,TRBV7-8,TRBJ1-2,.,TGTGCCAGCAGCTTAACGGCTAACTATGGCTACACCTTC,CASSLTANYGYTF